The 18 T cell receptor beta chains below come from one sample, sequenced in a study of naive and memory T cell subsets. Two oligonucleotides, mixed equimolar, formed the beta constant-region primer covering TRBC1 and TRBC2. Nested alpha and beta constant-region primers with the SP2 primer drove four PCR rounds on ligated cDNA. TCRdb used MiXCR to reprocess the UMI-ligation and nested PCR reads, holding one entry per CDR3 protein. The sample has about 120,000 distinct CDR3 sequences; 35% to 40% are singletons. The source material was central memory CD4+ T cells from blood. The receptor source for this set is a human donor in good health.

Many counts were recorded for this clonotype. V is TRBV28 and J is TRBJ1-1, with D possibly being TRBD1 (5 bases). The length of the CDR3 is 12 residues. CDR1 and CDR2 from the germline V gene are MDHEN and SYDVKM. V lost 5 bases to trimming and J lost 6 bases, with 10 bases between them. Here the CDR3 reads CASSRQSPEAFF. As DNA, the CDR3 is TGTGCCAGCAGTCGACAGTCCCCTGAAGCTTTCTTT. Full variable domain (missing parts from reference TRBV28 and TRBJ1-1): DVKVTQSSRYLVKRTGEKVFLECVQDMDHENMFWYRQDPGLGLRLIYFSYDVKMKEKGDIPEGYSVSREKKERFSLILESASTNQTSMYLCASSRQSPEAFFGQGTRLTVV.

This chain links TRBV11-3 with TRBJ2-6; 7 bases are a match to TRBD1. Trimming at V came to 4 bases and at J to 4 bases, leaving 7 bases not matched to a gene. CDR1 and CDR2 from the germline V gene are SGHNT and YENEEA. The CDR3 has 16 residues. CDR3 in DNA: TGTGCCAGCAGCTCCAAGGGGGCGCAAGGGGCCAACGTCCTGACTTTC. Translated, it gives CASSSKGAQGANVLTF. Together with reference TRBV11-3 and TRBJ2-6, the CDR3 gives the full variable domain: EAGVVQSPRYKIIEKKQPVAFWCNPISGHNTLYWYLQNLGQGPELLIRYENEEAVDDSQLPKDRFSAERLKGVDSTLKIQPAELGDSAVYLCASSSKGAQGANVLTFGAGSRLTVL.

The J gene is TRBJ2-5, the V gene TRBV29-1; TRBD2 might be the D (5 bases). Germline-derived CDR1 and CDR2 are SQVTM and ANQGSEA. With 0 bases removed from V and 5 bases from J, the gap between germline ends came to 16 bases. This CDR3 region has 15 residues. The DNA for the CDR3 is TGCAGCGTTGAAGATCGAACACTAGGCGAGGAGACCCAGTACTTC. It specifies CSVEDRTLGEETQYF.

The rearrangement uses TRBV19 and TRBJ2-7, with TRBD2 as a possible D gene (6 bases). Germline-derived CDR1 and CDR2 are LNHDA and SQIVND (reference sequence). V lost 3 bases and J 2 bases, leaving 17 bases between the germline ends. This CDR3 contains 16 residues. CDR3 nucleotide sequence: TGTGCCAGTAGTATTTCCGGAGGGTCTTATACCTACGAGCAGTACTTC. Translating it yields CASSISGGSYTYEQYF.

The V call is TRBV3-1, the J call TRBJ1-6; no reliable D call. The germline CDR1 and CDR2 sequences are LGHDT and YNNKEL (reference sequence). V lost 4 bases and J lost 5, with 12 bases in between. The CDR3 is 15 residues long. The CDR3 loop is CASSRGPLNNSPLHF. CDR3 DNA: TGTGCCAGCAGCCGCGGGCCGCTGAATAATTCACCCCTCCACTTT.

This chain links TRBV15 with TRBJ1-2; D is ambiguous. Germline lookup yields CDR1 LNHNV and CDR2 YYDKDF (reference sequence). The CDR3 length is 15 residues. The V and J ends lost 2 bases and 4 bases respectively, with 14 bases between them. DNA for the CDR3: TGTGCCACCAGCAGACCTCCAGAGGGATCCTATGGCTACACCTTC. Residues: CATSRPPEGSYGYTF.

The chain recombines TRBV20-1 with TRBJ2-1; 9 bases line up with TRBD2. This CDR3 has 14 residues. Trimming cost V 6 bases and J 7 bases; bases outside gene matches: 10. Germline CDR1 is DFQATT and CDR2 is SNEGSKA (reference sequence). Written as DNA, the CDR3 is TGCAGTGCCCCCGGGACTAGCTTCATAAATGAGCAGTTCTTC. It is translated as CSAPGTSFINEQFF.

The rearrangement uses TRBV19 and TRBJ1-5; D might be TRBD1 (6 bases). The length of the CDR3 is 14 residues. Per the germline V gene, CDR1 is LNHDA and CDR2 is SQIVND (reference sequence). The V end lost 6 bases, the J end lost 3 bases, and 12 bases lay between the germline ends. In DNA form, the CDR3 reads TGTGCCAGTAGCTCACAGGGAGACAATCAGCCCCAGCATTTT. This gives the protein CASSSQGDNQPQHF.

This clonotype has ten or more counts. The genes are TRBV10-1 and TRBJ2-3, with TRBD2 matching 12 bases. V lost 4 bases and J lost 6; bases outside the gene matches: 8. The CDR3 has 16 residues. Per the germline V gene, CDR1 is WNHNN and CDR2 is SYGVQD (reference sequence). As DNA, the CDR3 is TGCGCCAGCAGTGGGCTAGCGGGAGGGCAGGTGGATACGCAGTATTTT. It codes for CASSGLAGGQVDTQYF.

The genes are TRBV12-3 or TRBV12-4 and TRBJ1-6; unclear D gene. CDR3 size: 14 residues. V gave up 1 base and J gave up 5 bases, with 6 bases separating them. CDR3 loop: CASSLVFDNSPLHF. The CDR3 coding sequence is TGTGCCAGCAGTTTAGTCTTCGATAATTCACCCCTCCACTTT.

The CDR3 sequence: CASSQSGVLNTEAFF. The CDR3 DNA is TGTGCCAGCAGCCAAAGTGGGGTTTTGAACACTGAAGCTTTCTTT. This chain uses TRBV4-2 with TRBJ1-1; D gene ambiguous. In germline, CDR1 is LGHNA, CDR2 YNFKEQ. The CDR3 runs 15 residues. Trimming stripped 2 bases from V and 0 bases from J, with 10 bases between.

Of note for this clonotype: A read error may produce the germline difference seen at one junction end. The chain uses TRBV5-1 and TRBJ2-1; 9 bases are a match to TRBD1. CDR1 is SGHRS and CDR2 is YFSETQ in the germline V gene. The CDR3 is 12 residues long. This chain's CDR3 is CASSTGGQGYIF. DNA for the CDR3: TGCGCCAGCAGCACGGGGGGACAGGGCTATATCTTC.

The rearrangement joins TRBV28 to TRBJ2-3; 11 nucleotides align to TRBD2. Germline lookup yields CDR1 MDHEN and CDR2 SYDVKM. V was pared by 1 base and J by 2 bases, with 23 bases of the junction left unmatched. The CDR3 extends over 23 amino acids. The DNA for the CDR3 is TGTGCCAGCAGTTTATCTTTCACGGCGGTGGGACTAGCGGAGCAAGAAGTCACAGATACGCAGTATTTT. This sequence encodes CASSLSFTAVGLAEQEVTDTQYF.

The chain couples TRBV7-9 to TRBJ1-5; perhaps TRBD1 as D (6 bases). Trimming removed 0 bases from V and 7 bases from J, with 16 bases in between. This CDR3 is 16 amino acids long. CDR1 is SEHNR, CDR2 FQNEAQ, per germline (reference sequence). The CDR3 bases are TGTGCCAGCAGCTTAGCAGGGACACGGCTGAGCCAGCCCCAGCATTTT. Encoded protein: CASSLAGTRLSQPQHF.

This clonotype was observed a single time. This chain uses TRBV27 with TRBJ2-2; 9 bases match TRBD2. V shed 6 bases, J shed 7 bases, and the junction held 9 bases outside the gene matches. The CDR3 extends over 15 amino acids. CDR1 MNHEY and CDR2 SMNVEV come from the germline V gene (reference sequence). CDR3 amino acids: CASSSLLLAGGELFF. The CDR3 nucleotides read TGTGCCAGCAGCTCTCTCCTACTAGCGGGCGGGGAGCTGTTTTTT.

The CDR3 protein is CATSDTNTDTQYF. The CDR3 DNA reads as TGTGCCACCAGTGACACAAACACAGATACGCAGTATTTT. This rearrangement joins TRBV24-1 to TRBJ2-3; D is ambiguous. Germline loops: CDR1 KGHDR, CDR2 SFDVKD. Trimming stripped 4 bases from V and 2 bases from J, with 6 bases between. The CDR3 is made up of 13 amino acids.

This clonotype occurred a few times. The rearrangement links TRBV6-5 to TRBJ1-6, with no clear D. The V end lost 6 bases, the J end lost 0 bases, and 15 bases lay between the germline ends. Looked up from germline, CDR1 is MNHEY and CDR2 is SVGAGI. The CDR3 spans 17 residues. In DNA, the CDR3 is TGTGCCAGCAGGCATCCGGAAAAGGGCTCCTATAATTCACCCCTCCACTTT. Residues: CASRHPEKGSYNSPLHF.

The V call is TRBV30, the J call TRBJ2-7; D uncertain. The CDR3 covers 10 residues. V lost 3 bases to trimming and J lost 3 bases, with 3 bases between them. CDR1 is GTSNPN and CDR2 is SVGIG in the germline V gene (reference sequence). The CDR3 DNA reads TGTGCCTGGAGAAGCTACGAGCAGTACTTC. Protein: CAWRSYEQYF.